This TCR beta chain was identified in a study of blood T cell repertoires in COVID-19. Study at large: T cells, B-cell-depleted T cells, or PBMCs supplied cDNA or gDNA.

The method was immunoSEQ multiplex PCR; TCRdb's version includes in-frame clones alone and lacks a portion of them. The sample holds about 500,000 clones, 70% to 90% seen once. Germline CDR1 is SGHTA and CDR2 is FQGTGA. The CDR3 extends over 13 amino acids. Trimming shortened V by 4 bases and J by 4 bases, and 10 bases separated the two germline ends. The Seattle site enrolled patients during active infection and followed them longitudinally. The receptor was derived from a woman between 45 and 60 years old with COVID-19, enrolled during active disease. The rearrangement joins TRBV7-3 to TRBJ1-1, with D uncertain. The material sequenced was peripheral blood. DNA for the CDR3: TGTGCCAGCAGCTACTCCTACGGCACTGAAGCTTTCTTT. It yields the protein CASSYSYGTEAFF.